This T cell receptor beta chain was profiled in a study of T cells in Graves' hyperthyroidism and ophthalmopathy. The TCR beta CDR3 regions underwent amplification using RNA transcripts as the source. HTBI primers drove first-round RT-PCR of the TCR CDR3. One entry per CDR3 protein, called by TCRdb with MiXCR from the multiplex PCR reads. The table has 300,000 to 500,000 distinct CDR3 sequences, 15% seen once. The germline V and J ends were trimmed by 5 bases and 6 bases, with 11 bases remaining between them. CDR1 and CDR2 from the germline V gene are GTSNPN and SVGIG (reference sequence). The CDR3 is 11 amino acids. This clonotype was recorded at least ten times.

The V gene is TRBV30, the J gene TRBJ2-7; D unclear. The sequencing input was blood. This receptor was identified in a woman aged 25 to 39 with Graves' hyperthyroidism. The CDR3 bases are TGTGCCTGGCTGCTGTCGGGCGAGCAGTACTTC. It encodes CAWLLSGEQYF.